Detailed here is one T cell receptor beta chain. Primed by a sample-barcoded 5' primer and a J-beta primer mix, a second PCR proceeded for 7 to 11 cycles. TCRdb independently ran MiXCR on the 5' RACE reads; one entry per CDR3 protein. The table records around 1.5 million distinct CDR3 sequences, about 31% of them present only once. This record belongs to a study of blood T cells in healthy people across ages. The CDR3 spans 15 residues. The germline V and J ends were trimmed by 1 base and 1 base, with 9 bases remaining between them. The sequence was collected from a woman aged 25 to 39 in good health. The material sequenced was blood. V gene TRBV12-3 or TRBV12-4 combines with J gene TRBJ2-3; D is unclear. The CDR3 region is CASSLDPAGTDTQYF. CDR3 DNA sequence: TGTGCCAGCAGTTTAGATCCAGCAGGCACAGATACGCAGTATTTT.